This TCR beta chain originates from a study of shared clonotypes between healthy human individuals. Per germline, CDR1 SGHTA and CDR2 FQGNSA. The CDR3 sequence is 15 residues long. The V end lost 5 bases, the J end lost 4 bases, and 15 bases lay between the germline ends. TCRdb's table, derived via immunoSEQ multiplex PCR, lists solely in-frame clones and lacks some. The table records 1,500,000 or so clones, around 97% of them present only once. The specimen was naive CD4+ T cells sorted from blood. Subset specified: CD45RA+ positively selected. This receptor was obtained from a man under 40 in good health. The chain couples TRBV7-2 to TRBJ2-1; D is tentatively TRBD1 or TRBD2 (5 bases each). CDR3 region: CASSPDGGSYNEQFF. CDR3 in DNA: TGTGCCAGCAGCCCAGATGGGGGATCTTACAATGAGCAGTTCTTC.